This T cell receptor (beta chain) comes out of a study of blood T cell repertoires in COVID-19. Study in general: From the United States, Italy and Spain came samples of acute and convalescent COVID-19. PBMCs, B-cell-depleted T cells, or T cells were the source of the cDNA or gDNA that made up the material.

Per the original methods: Estimation of nucleated cell counts relied on the amplification of reference gene primers. TCRdb's copy holds only in-frame clones and misses some; the assay was immunoSEQ multiplex PCR. V and J calls and clone size are those listed in that table; D and trimming were worked out from the DNA. The sample has some 190,000 clones; approximately 85% are singletons. The V gene lost 9 bases and the J gene lost 0 bases, with 14 bases spanning the gap. The CDR3 runs to 15 residues. CDR1 and CDR2 (germline): SNHLY, FYNNEI. The sequenced sample was peripheral blood. The sequence derives from a woman aged 55-69 years with acute or convalescent COVID-19. The V call is TRBV2, the J call TRBJ2-2, with D perhaps TRBD1 (5 bases). The CDR3 sequence: CASRNQGTNTGELFF. CDR3 nucleotide sequence: TGTGCCAGTCGCAACCAGGGTACGAACACCGGGGAGCTGTTTTTT.